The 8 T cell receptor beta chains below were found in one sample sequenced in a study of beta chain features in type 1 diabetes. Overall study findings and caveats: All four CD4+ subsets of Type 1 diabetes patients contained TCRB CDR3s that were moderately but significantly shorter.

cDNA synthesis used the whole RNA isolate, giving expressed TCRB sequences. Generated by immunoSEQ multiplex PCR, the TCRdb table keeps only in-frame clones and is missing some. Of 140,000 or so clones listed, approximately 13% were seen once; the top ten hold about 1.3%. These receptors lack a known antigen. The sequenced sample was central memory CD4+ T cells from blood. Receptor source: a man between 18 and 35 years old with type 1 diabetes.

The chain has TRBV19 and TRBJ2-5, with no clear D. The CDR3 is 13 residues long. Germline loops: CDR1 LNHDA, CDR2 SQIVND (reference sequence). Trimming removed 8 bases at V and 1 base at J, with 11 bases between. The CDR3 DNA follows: TGTGCCAGTGCTCAGCATCTCCAAGAGACCCAGTACTTC. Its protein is CASAQHLQETQYF.

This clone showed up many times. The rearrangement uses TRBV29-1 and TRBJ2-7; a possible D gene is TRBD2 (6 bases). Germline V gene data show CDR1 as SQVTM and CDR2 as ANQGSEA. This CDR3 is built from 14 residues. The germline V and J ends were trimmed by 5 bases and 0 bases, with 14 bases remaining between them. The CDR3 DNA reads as TGCAGCGTTCATCTAGCGACCAGCTCCTACGAGCAGTACTTC. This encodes CSVHLATSSYEQYF.

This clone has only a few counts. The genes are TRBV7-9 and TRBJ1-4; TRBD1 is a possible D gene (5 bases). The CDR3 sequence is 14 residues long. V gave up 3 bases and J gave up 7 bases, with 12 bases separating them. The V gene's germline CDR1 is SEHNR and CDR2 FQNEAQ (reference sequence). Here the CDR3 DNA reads TGTGCCAGCAGCTTCGGCGAGGGGATTGAAAAACTGTTTTTT. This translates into CASSFGEGIEKLFF. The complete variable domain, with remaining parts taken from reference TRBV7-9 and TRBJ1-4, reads DTGVSQNPRHKITKRGQNVTFRCDPISEHNRLYWYRQTLGQGPEFLTYFQNEAQLEKSRLLSDRFSAERPKGSFSTLEIQRTEQGDSAMYLCASSFGEGIEKLFFGSGTQLSVL.

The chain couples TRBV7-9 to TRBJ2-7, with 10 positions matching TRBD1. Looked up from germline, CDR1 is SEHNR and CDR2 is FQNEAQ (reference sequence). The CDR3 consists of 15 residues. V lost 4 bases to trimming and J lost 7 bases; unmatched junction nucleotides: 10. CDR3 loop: CASSWTGTGVEEQYF. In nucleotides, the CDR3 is TGTGCCAGCAGCTGGACCGGGACAGGGGTGGAAGAGCAGTACTTC.

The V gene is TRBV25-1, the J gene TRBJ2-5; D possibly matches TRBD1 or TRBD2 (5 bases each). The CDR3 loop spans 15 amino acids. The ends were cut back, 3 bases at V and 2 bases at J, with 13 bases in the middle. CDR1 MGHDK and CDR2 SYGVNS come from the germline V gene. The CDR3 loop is CASSELVWGQETQYF. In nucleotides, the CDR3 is TGTGCCAGCAGTGAGTTGGTGTGGGGGCAAGAGACCCAGTACTTC.

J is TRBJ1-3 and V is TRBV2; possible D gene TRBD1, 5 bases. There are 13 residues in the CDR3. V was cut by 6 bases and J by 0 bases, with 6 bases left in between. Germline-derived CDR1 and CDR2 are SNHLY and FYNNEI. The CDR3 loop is CASRGVSGNTIYF. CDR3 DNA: TGTGCCAGCAGAGGGGTCTCTGGAAACACCATATATTTT.

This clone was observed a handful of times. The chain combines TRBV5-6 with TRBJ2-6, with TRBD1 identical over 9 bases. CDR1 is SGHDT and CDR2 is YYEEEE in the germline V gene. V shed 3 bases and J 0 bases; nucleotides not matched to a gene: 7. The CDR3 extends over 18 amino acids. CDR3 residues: CASSWTGTGSSGANVLTF. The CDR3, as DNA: TGTGCCAGCAGCTGGACCGGGACAGGGAGCTCTGGGGCCAACGTCCTGACTTTC.

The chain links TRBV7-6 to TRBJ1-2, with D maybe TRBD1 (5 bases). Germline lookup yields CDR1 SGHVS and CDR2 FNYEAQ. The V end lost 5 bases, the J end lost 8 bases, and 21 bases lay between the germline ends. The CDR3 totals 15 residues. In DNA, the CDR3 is TGTGCCAGCAGCCCCGAAGGGGTTCCCGGTCCGGGCTACACCTTC. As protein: CASSPEGVPGPGYTF.